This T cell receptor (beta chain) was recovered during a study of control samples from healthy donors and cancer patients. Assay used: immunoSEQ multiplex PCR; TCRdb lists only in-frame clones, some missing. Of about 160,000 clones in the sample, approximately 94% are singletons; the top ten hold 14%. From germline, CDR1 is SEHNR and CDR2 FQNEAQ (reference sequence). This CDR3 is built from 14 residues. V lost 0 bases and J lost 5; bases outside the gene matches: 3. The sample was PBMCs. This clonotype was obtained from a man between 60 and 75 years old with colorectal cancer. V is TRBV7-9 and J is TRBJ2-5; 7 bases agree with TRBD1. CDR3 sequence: CASSLAGGGETQYF. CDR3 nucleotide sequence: TGTGCCAGCAGCTTAGCAGGGGGCGGGGAGACCCAGTACTTC.